This passage covers 27 T cell receptor beta chains from one sample sequenced in a study of blood T cells in healthy people across ages (dated by TCRdb to the mid-2010s). Library preparation was by 5' RACE. Sequencer: Illumina HiSeq 2500. A second PCR of about 7 to 12 cycles was performed with a sample-barcoded 5' primer and a J-beta primer mix. Using fastp trimming at Q25 and MiXCR clonotype assembly, TCRdb reanalyzed the public sequencing data and kept in-frame beta chains. Records with the same CDR3 protein are collapsed into one entry carrying the most frequent genes and DNA. Here the sample has about 1,500,000 distinct CDR3 sequences; roughly 40% occur a single time. The ten largest clones capture roughly 7.9% of the sample. What was sequenced was blood. The receptor set was obtained from a woman younger than 35 in good health.

The chain joins TRBV29-1 to TRBJ2-6; D tentatively reads TRBD1 or TRBD2 (6 bases each). The CDR3 extends over 17 amino acids. V gave up 6 bases and J gave up 3 bases, with 21 bases separating them. CDR1 is SQVTM, CDR2 ANQGSEA, per germline. The CDR3 spells CSVQKLEGGVGANVLTF. CDR3 bases: TGCAGCGTCCAAAAGCTTGAGGGGGGCGTTGGGGCCAACGTCCTGACTTTC.

The rearrangement uses TRBV27 and TRBJ1-1, with D unresolved. The CDR3 length is 14 residues. The V gene lost 2 bases and the J gene lost 14 bases, with 21 bases spanning the gap. The germline gives CDR1 MNHEY, CDR2 SMNVEV (reference sequence). CDR3 in amino acids: CASSLEGRNTDAFF. DNA for the CDR3: TGTGCCAGCAGTTTAGAAGGGCGGAACACTGATGCGTTCTTT.

This clonotype was picked up a small number of times. V usage is TRBV11-2 and J usage is TRBJ1-2; no clear D. Looked up from germline, CDR1 is SGHAT and CDR2 is FQNNGV. The CDR3 is made up of 15 amino acids. With 0 bases removed from V and 8 bases from J, the gap between germline ends came to 16 bases. CDR3 in amino acids: CASSLEGLPLAGYTF. In DNA form, the CDR3 reads TGTGCCAGCAGCTTAGAGGGATTACCCCTGGCCGGCTACACCTTC.

This clonotype was recorded only once. This chain links TRBV29-1 with TRBJ2-5, with D unresolved. The assigned J gene may be wrong: the sequence end matches TRBJ2-7 better. Germline loops: CDR1 SQVTM, CDR2 ANQGSEA. This CDR3 spans 13 amino acids. The CDR3 protein is CSVQPYGTYEQYF. In nucleotides, the CDR3 is TGCAGCGTTCAGCCGTACGGAACGTACGAGCAGTACTTC.

The CDR3 coding sequence is TGTGCCAGCACGGGGCGGGACGGGACTGAAGCTTTCTTT. Amino acid sequence: CASTGRDGTEAFF. V and J are TRBV27 and TRBJ1-1, with D possibly matching TRBD1 (5 bases). The V and J ends lost 7 bases and 5 bases respectively, with 14 bases between them. The CDR3 is made up of 13 amino acids. CDR1 and CDR2 from the germline V gene are MNHEY and SMNVEV (reference sequence).

This chain connects TRBV5-1 to TRBJ2-3, with D perhaps matching TRBD1 or TRBD2 (5 bases each). V lost 3 bases, J lost 6 bases, and 20 bases lay in between. The CDR3 runs to 16 residues. Looked up from germline, CDR1 is SGHRS and CDR2 is YFSETQ. Here the CDR3 DNA reads TGCGCCAGCAGCTACCCCCGGGACGGGCTTGGGGATACGCAGTATTTT. It specifies CASSYPRDGLGDTQYF.

This clonotype appeared a few times. This chain joins TRBV7-9 and TRBJ2-5; D may be TRBD2 (6 bases). TRBJ2-7 explains the end of the DNA better; the J call may be wrong. The CDR3 is made up of 18 amino acids. Per the germline V gene, CDR1 is SEHNR and CDR2 is FQNEAQ (reference sequence). The CDR3 bases are TGTGCCAGCAGCTTAGTCCCTGGGACTCCCTCGGGCGGGAACGAGCAGTACTTC. Its protein product is CASSLVPGTPSGGNEQYF.

The chain links TRBV20-1 to TRBJ1-1, with D possibly TRBD1 on 6 matching bases. Germline V CDR1 and CDR2: DFQATT, SNEGSKA (reference sequence). Trimming took 0 bases from V and 8 from J, leaving 10 bases between them. The CDR3 is made up of 12 amino acids. As DNA, the CDR3 is TGCAGTGCTAGAGAAACAGGGATGGAAGCTTTCTTT. Amino acid sequence: CSARETGMEAFF.

CDR3 coding DNA: TGTGCCAGCTCACCACCCAGGGTCGAGCGGGGGACCTCTGAAGCTTTCTTT. Translating it yields CASSPPRVERGTSEAFF. The chain employs TRBV18 and TRBJ1-1; tentatively, D is TRBD1 (5 bases). The CDR3 spans 17 residues. Trimming removed 0 bases at V and 6 bases at J, with 20 bases between. CDR1 is KGHSH, CDR2 LQKENI, per germline.

This clonotype was seen a few times. The chain employs TRBV4-2 and TRBJ2-7; D perhaps matches TRBD2 (5 bases). V lost 1 base, J lost 3 bases, and 10 bases lay in between. Germline V gene lookup returns CDR1 LGHNA and CDR2 YNFKEQ. The CDR3 has 14 residues. CDR3 in DNA: TGTGCCAGCAGCCAAGGAGAGGGCCACTACGAGCAGTACTTC. Its protein product is CASSQGEGHYEQYF.

In this sample, this clonotype turned up a few times. The rearrangement uses TRBV5-1 and TRBJ2-1; the D is unclear. CDR1 and CDR2 from the germline V gene are SGHRS and YFSETQ. Trimming cost V 2 bases and J 5 bases, with 5 bases left between them. This CDR3 spans 12 amino acids. The CDR3 DNA follows: TGCGCCAGCAGCTTTGTGGACAATGAGCAGTTCTTC. Protein: CASSFVDNEQFF.

The chain uses TRBV10-2 and TRBJ2-3; 8 positions match TRBD1. CDR1 WSHSY and CDR2 SAAADI come from the germline V gene. The CDR3 runs to 14 residues. The J segment lost 2 bases and the V segment lost 7 bases, leaving 5 bases of the junction unmatched. The CDR3 DNA follows: TGCGCCAGCACCGGACAGGGCCACACAGATACGCAGTATTTT. Encoded protein: CASTGQGHTDTQYF.

The chain carries TRBV4-1 and TRBJ2-7, with D maybe TRBD2 (5 bases). Trimming shortened V by 1 base and J by 2 bases, and 15 bases separated the two germline ends. Germline-derived CDR1 and CDR2 are MGHRA and YSYEKL. The CDR3 has 16 residues. Here the CDR3 DNA reads TGCGCCAGCAGCCAAGGTGTCGGACTTCCTCCCTACGAGCAGTACTTC. Protein: CASSQGVGLPPYEQYF.

This clonotype was seen repeatedly, ten times or more. J is TRBJ2-1 and V is TRBV29-1; D remains unclear. Trimming cost V 8 bases and J 4 bases, with 12 bases left between them. This CDR3 has 12 residues. Germline-derived CDR1 and CDR2 are SQVTM and ANQGSEA. This CDR3 reads CSTLDIYNEQFF. CDR3 sequence (DNA): TGCAGCACCCTTGACATATACAATGAGCAGTTCTTC.

V gene TRBV21-1 combines with J gene TRBJ1-4. TRBV21-1 is labeled a pseudogene. The CDR3 totals 12 residues. CDR3 nucleotide sequence: TGTGCCAGCAGCAAAGACGCTGAAAAACTGTTTTTT. It yields the protein CASSKDAEKLFF.

This clonotype was seen only a few times. The chain has TRBV28 and TRBJ2-7, with TRBD1 matching 8 bases. With V trimmed by 8 bases and J by 0 bases, 15 bases remained unmatched. Germline V gene data show CDR1 as MDHEN and CDR2 as SYDVKM. The CDR3 length is 17 residues. The DNA of the CDR3 is TGTGCCAGCGGAACGGACAGGGCGCGACCCAACTCCTACGAGCAGTACTTC. Its protein is CASGTDRARPNSYEQYF.

The sample holds many counts of this clonotype. J is TRBJ2-3 and V is TRBV4-1; TRBD2 is a possible D gene (5 bases). V lost 4 bases, J lost 1 base, and 15 bases lay in between. Per the germline V gene, CDR1 is MGHRA and CDR2 is YSYEKL. CDR3 length: 16 residues. The CDR3 DNA sequence: TGCGCCAGCAGCCCGAGAGGGTCAGGTGGCACAGATACGCAGTATTTT. This encodes CASSPRGSGGTDTQYF.

This clonotype has just a few counts. The CDR3 sequence is CASSFKWLPYGYTF. For the CDR3, the DNA is TGTGCCAGCAGTTTCAAGTGGTTGCCCTATGGCTACACCTTC. The chain couples TRBV12-3 or TRBV12-4 to TRBJ1-2; D not resolved. The CDR3 runs to 14 residues. V lost 3 bases to trimming and J lost 4 bases, with 12 bases between them.

The sample holds a few counts of this clonotype. The rearrangement joins TRBV4-1 to TRBJ2-5; 8 bases map to TRBD2. The end of the DNA fits TRBJ2-7 better, so the J call may be wrong. The CDR3 is 18 residues long. CDR1 and CDR2 from the germline V gene are MGHRA and YSYEKL. CDR3 coding DNA: TGCGCCAGCAGCCAAGATAAAACTGGAGCGGGGGTATCATACGAGCAGTACTTC. Its protein is CASSQDKTGAGVSYEQYF.

This clonotype appeared a few times. The rearrangement uses TRBV2 and TRBJ2-3; the D gene is possibly TRBD1 (6 bases). Per the germline V gene, CDR1 is SNHLY and CDR2 is FYNNEI. The CDR3 has 14 amino acids. The ends were cut back, 6 bases at V and 6 bases at J, with 16 bases in the middle. CDR3 in DNA: TGTGCCAGCAGATCCCAGGGGTCCGGGGATACGCAGTATTTT. This sequence encodes CASRSQGSGDTQYF.

This clonotype was seen a few times. The chain joins TRBV6-5 to TRBJ2-1; TRBD2 aligns across 9 bases. V was clipped by 4 bases and J by 9 bases; unmatched bases: 19. The V gene's germline CDR1 is MNHEY and CDR2 SVGAGI. This CDR3 region has 18 residues. CDR3 nucleotide sequence: TGTGCCAGCAGTTCCCCGGGATCCGGGACTAGCCTGCGTGGTGAGCAGTTCTTC. This codes for CASSSPGSGTSLRGEQFF.

The chain combines TRBV30 with TRBJ1-2, with D unclear. Trimming left V 2 bases short and J 3 bases short, with 16 bases between. Germline lookup yields CDR1 GTSNPN and CDR2 SVGIG (reference sequence). The CDR3 totals 15 residues. The CDR3 nucleotides are TGTGCCTGGAGTCGCGCCGTCTTTATCGACTATGGCTACACCTTC. Translation: CAWSRAVFIDYGYTF.

The rearrangement uses TRBV4-1 and TRBJ2-7; 7 bases fit TRBD1. CDR1 and CDR2 from the germline V gene are MGHRA and YSYEKL. The trim removed 0 bases at V and 0 bases at J, leaving 11 bases unmatched. The CDR3 covers 18 residues. The CDR3 DNA sequence: TGCGCCAGCAGCCAAGAGCGACAGGGCCTGGGTCGCTCCTACGAGCAGTACTTC. It yields the protein CASSQERQGLGRSYEQYF.

The chain couples TRBV2 to TRBJ2-2, with D unresolved. The CDR3 consists of 14 residues. Germline V CDR1 and CDR2: SNHLY, FYNNEI. V was clipped by 3 bases and J by 4 bases, with 9 bases between them. The CDR3 is CASSDGRFTGELFF. The CDR3 DNA reads as TGTGCCAGCAGTGATGGTAGATTCACCGGGGAGCTGTTTTTT.

This chain connects TRBV7-9 to TRBJ2-3; D may correspond to TRBD1 or TRBD2 (5 bases each). Per the germline V gene, CDR1 is SEHNR and CDR2 is FQNEAQ (reference sequence). V was clipped by 5 bases and J by 1 base, with 16 bases between them. CDR3 length equals 16 residues. Written as DNA, the CDR3 is TGTGCCAGCAGCCCCCGAGATGGGGACGGCACAGATACGCAGTATTTT. Translating it yields CASSPRDGDGTDTQYF.

This clonotype was seen a few times. The chain couples TRBV10-3 to TRBJ2-1; D unresolved. V was clipped by 2 bases and J by 4 bases, with 12 bases between them. This CDR3 has 15 residues. Germline CDR1 and CDR2: ENHRY and SYGVKD. The CDR3 DNA reads TGTGCCATCAGTGAGGGCTCCCCCGAGTACAATGAGCAGTTCTTC. The encoded protein is CAISEGSPEYNEQFF.

Remarks on this clonotype: A read error is likely, as this CDR3 ends without the conserved phenylalanine or tryptophan. The DNA is omitted, as the CDR3 cannot be located on it reliably, and the CDR3 follows TCRdb's listing. This chain uses TRBV28 with TRBJ2-5. Germline V CDR1 and CDR2: MDHEN, SYDVKM. The CDR3 sequence runs 8 residues, both termini included. CDR3 protein: CASSLPDG.